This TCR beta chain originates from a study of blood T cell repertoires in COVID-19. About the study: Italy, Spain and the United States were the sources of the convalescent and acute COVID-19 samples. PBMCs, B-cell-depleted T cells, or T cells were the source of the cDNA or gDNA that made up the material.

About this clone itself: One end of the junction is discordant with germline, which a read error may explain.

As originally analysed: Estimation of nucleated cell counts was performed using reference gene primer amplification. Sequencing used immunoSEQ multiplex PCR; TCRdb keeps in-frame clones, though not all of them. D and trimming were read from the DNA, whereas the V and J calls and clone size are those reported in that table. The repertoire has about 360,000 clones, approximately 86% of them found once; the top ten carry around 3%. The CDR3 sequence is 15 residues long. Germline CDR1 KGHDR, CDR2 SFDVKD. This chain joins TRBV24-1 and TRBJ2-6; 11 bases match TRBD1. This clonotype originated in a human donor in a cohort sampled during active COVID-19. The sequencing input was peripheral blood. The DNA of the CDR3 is TGTGCCACCAGCCACCGGGACAGGGGGGACAACGTCCTGACTTTC. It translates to CATSHRDRGDNVLTF.